These 29 T cell receptor beta chains came from one sample sequenced in a study of CD8 T cells in Susac syndrome. Random hexamers were used to reverse transcribe the RNA input (roughly 0.5 to 1 ug). TCRdb re-derived calls from the immunoSEQ multiplex PCR reads in MiXCR, one entry per CDR3 protein. Seen here are roughly 180,000 distinct CDR3 sequences, 90% to 95% observed once, and the top ten hold around 0.1%. The specimen was CD4+ T cells from PBMCs. These receptors originate from a human donor with Susac syndrome.

CDR3 loop: CASSAGATGANVLTF. The DNA for the CDR3 is TGTGCCAGCTCAGCGGGGGCGACGGGGGCCAACGTCCTGACTTTC. V and J are TRBV18 and TRBJ2-6, with a tentative D call TRBD2 (7 bases). Germline V CDR1 and CDR2: KGHSH, LQKENI. Trimming removed 5 bases from V and 4 bases from J, with 12 bases in between. The CDR3 length is 15 residues.

The chain carries TRBV28 and TRBJ1-4, with D possibly matching TRBD1 (5 bases). The germline V and J ends were trimmed by 5 bases and 6 bases, with 10 bases remaining between them. This CDR3 has 13 amino acids. CDR1 and CDR2 from the germline V gene are MDHEN and SYDVKM. The CDR3 loop reads CASSPRGDEKLFF. The CDR3, as DNA: TGTGCCAGCAGTCCTCGGGGGGATGAAAAACTGTTTTTT.

The chain couples TRBV7-9 to TRBJ2-7, with a tentative D call TRBD2 (6 bases). The V and J ends lost 5 bases and 6 bases respectively, with 17 bases between them. This CDR3 has 14 amino acids. Germline loops: CDR1 SEHNR, CDR2 FQNEAQ (reference sequence). The DNA for the CDR3 is TGTGCCAGCAGCCAACTGGGCGGGAAGGGCGAGCAGTACTTC. Amino acid sequence: CASSQLGGKGEQYF.

This chain joins TRBV2 and TRBJ1-2; tentatively, D is TRBD1 (5 bases). V gave up 7 bases and J gave up 4 bases, with 16 bases separating them. This CDR3 spans 14 amino acids. CDR1 and CDR2 from the germline V gene are SNHLY and FYNNEI. CDR3 sequence (DNA): TGTGCCAGCACGCCCCGGTGGGGGACCTATGGCTACACCTTC. This codes for CASTPRWGTYGYTF.

This chain links TRBV28 with TRBJ1-1; D is undetermined. This CDR3 spans 13 amino acids. The germline gives CDR1 MDHEN, CDR2 SYDVKM. V lost 7 bases and J lost 1, with 10 bases in between. The CDR3 spells CASNPAQNTEAFF. In nucleotides, the CDR3 is TGTGCCAGCAACCCGGCGCAGAACACTGAAGCTTTCTTT.

V gene TRBV20-1 combines with J gene TRBJ2-5, with D possibly TRBD1 on 5 matching bases. V lost 5 bases to trimming and J lost 4 bases, with 14 bases between them. The germline CDR1 and CDR2 sequences are DFQATT and SNEGSKA (reference sequence). The CDR3 extends over 13 amino acids. CDR3 bases: TGCAGTGCTCTTGAAACAGGACCAGAGACCCAGTACTTC. Its translation is CSALETGPETQYF.

CDR3 in amino acids: CASSSTWTGGGAGELFF. The CDR3 DNA follows: TGTGCCAGCAGCTCGACCTGGACAGGGGGCGGTGCGGGGGAGCTGTTTTTT. V usage is TRBV28 and J usage is TRBJ2-2; 11 bases map to TRBD1. This CDR3 is 17 amino acids long. CDR1 and CDR2 from the germline V gene are MDHEN and SYDVKM. V dropped 6 bases and J dropped 8; count of bases not matched to a gene: 14.

The chain links TRBV28 to TRBJ2-1; possibly TRBD1 or TRBD2 for D (5 bases each). V shed 9 bases and J shed 4 bases, with 19 bases lying between them. There are 15 residues in the CDR3. Germline V gives CDR1 MDHEN, CDR2 SYDVKM. CDR3 DNA sequence: TGTGCCAGTCCCCCGCCCGGGGCTGGATACAATGAGCAGTTCTTC. It yields the protein CASPPPGAGYNEQFF.

The V gene is TRBV9, the J gene TRBJ2-5; D not resolved. This CDR3 has 15 amino acids. Trimming removed 0 bases at V and 2 bases at J, with 11 bases between. Germline-derived CDR1 and CDR2 are SGDLS and YYNGEE. CDR3 nucleotides: TGTGCCAGCAGCGTAGGGCCCAGCACTCAAGAGACCCAGTACTTC. Protein product: CASSVGPSTQETQYF.

As to this clonotype: A read error may account for a junction end that differs from germline. V is TRBV3-1 and J is TRBJ2-7; weak D call: TRBD2 (5 bases). The CDR3 has 12 residues. Germline V gene data show CDR1 as LGHDT and CDR2 as YNNKEL (reference sequence). The CDR3 loop is CASSRLDSAQNF. The CDR3 nucleotides read TGTGCCAGCAGCCGTTTGGACTCGGCCCAAAACTTC.

J is TRBJ2-7 and V is TRBV6-5; 11 bases line up with TRBD1. Unmatched junction bases numbered 4, after V lost 7 bases and J lost 2 bases. Per the germline V gene, CDR1 is MNHEY and CDR2 is SVGAGI. The CDR3 runs to 14 residues. In DNA, the CDR3 is TGTGCCAGCACCCCGGGACAGGGGGCCTACGAGCAGTACTTC. Protein product: CASTPGQGAYEQYF.

The chain combines TRBV18 with TRBJ2-7; D is uncertain. CDR1 and CDR2 from the germline V gene are KGHSH and LQKENI. This CDR3 comprises 15 residues. V was cut by 1 base and J by 5 bases, with 15 bases left in between. The CDR3: CASSPLGPRSDEQYF. For the CDR3, the DNA is TGTGCCAGCTCACCACTAGGGCCCCGGAGCGACGAGCAGTACTTC.

V and J are TRBV29-1 and TRBJ2-1; 10 bases are shared with TRBD2. The germline V gene encodes CDR1 SQVTM and CDR2 ANQGSEA. The CDR3 has 15 residues. The ends lost 2 bases at V and 0 bases at J; junction bases unmatched: 1. CDR3 amino acids: CSVESSGSSYNEQFF. Written as DNA, the CDR3 is TGCAGCGTTGAATCTAGCGGGAGCTCCTACAATGAGCAGTTCTTC.

V gene TRBV14 combines with J gene TRBJ2-2; 9 nucleotides line up with TRBD2. The CDR3 is 19 amino acids. The J segment lost 3 bases and the V segment lost 0 bases, leaving 11 bases of the junction unmatched. CDR1 and CDR2 from the germline V gene are SGHDN and FVKESK. CDR3 coding DNA: TGTGCCAGCAGCCAAGACCTACTAGCGGGCTATTCTGACACCGGGGAGCTGTTTTTT. Translation gives CASSQDLLAGYSDTGELFF.

The chain recombines TRBV5-1 with TRBJ1-5; TRBD1 matches at 7 bases. The germline V gene has CDR1 SGHRS and CDR2 YFSETQ. The CDR3 totals 14 residues. Trimming cost V 0 bases and J 10 bases; bases outside gene matches: 7. CDR3 residues: CASSLGGGRSPQHF. CDR3 DNA sequence: TGCGCCAGCAGCTTGGGAGGGGGCCGGTCCCCCCAGCATTTT.

The V call is TRBV7-2, the J call TRBJ2-5; TRBD1 might be the D (6 bases). The CDR3 sequence is 13 residues long. Germline CDR1 and CDR2: SGHTA and FQGNSA. Trimming pared 2 bases from V and 4 bases from J, leaving 8 bases between. This CDR3 reads CASSLQGIETQYF. DNA of the CDR3: TGTGCCAGCAGCTTACAGGGGATAGAGACCCAGTACTTC.

The J gene is TRBJ2-1, the V gene TRBV5-1; the D gene is possibly TRBD2 (5 bases). The V gene's germline CDR1 is SGHRS and CDR2 YFSETQ. V gave up 1 base and J gave up 6 bases, with 14 bases separating them. The CDR3 consists of 15 residues. The CDR3 nucleotides read TGCGCCAGCAGCTTGTTAGACGGAGGCGGCAATGAGCAGTTCTTC. Protein product: CASSLLDGGGNEQFF. The full variable domain, with the rest looked up from reference TRBV5-1 and TRBJ2-1, is KAGVTQTPRYLIKTRGQQVTLSCSPISGHRSVSWYQQTPGQGLQFLFEYFSETQRNKGNFPGRFSGRQFSNSRSEMNVSTLELGDSALYLCASSLLDGGGNEQFFGPGTRLTVL.

The V and J genes are TRBV28 and TRBJ1-5, with 7 bases lining up with TRBD1. This CDR3 has 16 amino acids. Germline-derived CDR1 and CDR2 are MDHEN and SYDVKM. Germline trimming cut 3 bases from V and 4 bases from J; bases unmatched to any gene: 9. CDR3 DNA: TGTGCCAGCAGTTTCGAACAGGGGACCCCTAATCAGCCCCAGCATTTT. Its protein product is CASSFEQGTPNQPQHF.

This clonotype showed up just once. The chain combines TRBV6-2 or TRBV6-3 with TRBJ2-6; D perhaps matches TRBD1 (5 bases). V lost 0 bases and J 0 bases, leaving 12 bases between the germline ends. This CDR3 region has 18 residues. Looked up from germline, CDR1 is MNHEY and CDR2 is SVGEGT. CDR3 protein: CASSYSMARDSGANVLTF. CDR3 in DNA: TGTGCCAGCAGTTACTCGATGGCCAGGGACTCTGGGGCCAACGTCCTGACTTTC.

This chain connects TRBV6-4 to TRBJ2-2; maybe TRBD1 (5 bases). The CDR3 is 16 amino acids. Germline CDR1 reads MRHNA; CDR2 reads SNTAGT. V was clipped by 0 bases and J by 6 bases, with 14 bases between them. The CDR3 reads CASSDSFGQGSGELFF. CDR3 nucleotide sequence: TGTGCCAGCAGTGACTCTTTCGGTCAGGGCTCCGGGGAGCTGTTTTTT.

This chain connects TRBV29-1 to TRBJ1-1; the match to TRBD1 covers 10 bases. This CDR3 is 14 amino acids long. Trimming cost V 3 bases and J 3 bases; bases outside gene matches: 4. Germline values: CDR1 SQVTM, CDR2 ANQGSEA. CDR3 sequence (DNA): TGCAGCGTTGAGGGGGACAGGGGTTACACTGAAGCTTTCTTT. It encodes CSVEGDRGYTEAFF.

The chain is built from TRBV18 and TRBJ2-5, with 8 positions matching TRBD2. Germline V gives CDR1 KGHSH, CDR2 LQKENI. V was clipped by 3 bases and J by 6 bases; unmatched bases: 9. The CDR3 runs 15 residues. This chain's CDR3 is CASSPSGLVRQTQYF. CDR3 DNA sequence: TGTGCCAGCTCACCGTCGGGACTAGTAAGGCAGACCCAGTACTTC.

This chain links TRBV23-1 with TRBJ2-1; D not certain. TRBV23-1 is flagged as an ORF with uncertain function. V was cut by 7 bases and J by 9 bases, with 28 bases left in between. The CDR3 is made up of 17 amino acids. CDR3: CASNHGSLAENGLEQFF. The CDR3, as DNA: TGCGCCAGCAATCATGGTAGTCTGGCAGAGAATGGCCTTGAGCAGTTCTTC.

The chain combines TRBV29-1 with TRBJ2-1, with a weak D call TRBD2 (6 bases). CDR1 is SQVTM and CDR2 is ANQGSEA in the germline V gene. This CDR3 has 14 amino acids. Trimming removed 4 bases from V and 3 bases from J, with 13 bases in between. The CDR3 spells CSVVSSGVYNEQFF. CDR3 in DNA: TGCAGCGTTGTATCGTCGGGGGTCTACAATGAGCAGTTCTTC.

The gene calls are TRBV9 and TRBJ1-6, with no clear D. This CDR3 spans 15 amino acids. From germline, CDR1 is SGDLS and CDR2 YYNGEE. V was clipped by 4 bases and J by 4 bases, with 12 bases between them. The CDR3 here is CASSPSRNYNSPLHF. The CDR3 coding sequence is TGTGCCAGCAGCCCTTCGCGGAATTATAATTCACCCCTCCACTTT.

V and J are TRBV12-3 or TRBV12-4 and TRBJ2-5; TRBD2 is a possible D gene (6 bases). The CDR3 spans 15 residues. The V end lost 6 bases, the J end lost 4 bases, and 18 bases lay between the germline ends. The CDR3 here is CASSNNPVGRETQYF. In DNA, the CDR3 is TGTGCCAGCAGCAATAACCCGGTCGGGAGAGAGACCCAGTACTTC.

The chain has TRBV7-8 and TRBJ2-3; D is ambiguous. Germline lookup yields CDR1 SGHVS and CDR2 FQNEAQ. V was shortened by 3 bases and J by 4 bases, with 5 bases between the two germline ends. There are 12 residues in the CDR3. CDR3 residues: CASSFHSDTQYF. CDR3 in DNA: TGTGCCAGCAGCTTCCACTCAGATACGCAGTATTTT.

On this clonotype itself: Its ends do not fully match the called genes, so a read error is possible. The chain joins TRBV28 to TRBJ2-7; 9 bases agree with TRBD1. The germline gives CDR1 MDHEN, CDR2 SYDVKM. The CDR3 length is 14 residues. In nucleotides, the CDR3 is TGTGCCAGCAGTAGCACAGGGGGCACATACGGGCAGTACTTC. Residues: CASSSTGGTYGQYF. Based on the CDR3 plus reference TRBV28 and TRBJ2-7, the full variable domain is DVKVTQSSRYLVKRTGEKVFLECVQDMDHENMFWYRQDPGLGLRLIYFSYDVKMKEKGDIPEGYSVSREKKERFSLILESASTNQTSMYLCASSSTGGTYGQYFGPGTRLTVT.

This clonotype was counted a single time. This chain connects TRBV12-3 or TRBV12-4 to TRBJ2-1, with a possible D match to TRBD2 (7 bases). Trimming stripped 6 bases from V and 7 bases from J, with 25 bases between. This CDR3 spans 17 amino acids. CDR3 sequence: CASRPGASGGGGNEQFF. The DNA of the CDR3 is TGTGCCAGCAGGCCAGGGGCTTCTGGGGGAGGGGGTAATGAGCAGTTCTTC.